The rows below give T cell receptor beta chains drawn from one sample of a study of T cells in localized non-small cell lung cancer. Here immunoSEQ multiplex PCR was the method, and the copy in TCRdb shows in-frame clones only, minus some. The sample lists 3,500 to 4,500 clones; about 30% were seen once. The sample consisted of lung tumor tissue, taken before any cancer treatment. The receptors were gathered from a man between 40 and 69 years old with stage II lung adenocarcinoma. The CDR3 runs from the conserved cysteine through the conserved F or W. A D gene is named only where the DNA matches it firmly. Only some rows state a clone size, as once, few, many or a class for expanded clones.

V gene,J gene,D gene,clone size,CDR3 DNA,CDR3 protein
TRBV23-1,TRBJ2-3,TRBD1,-,TGCGCCAGCAGTCACGAATCTAGAGGGGGCACTACTAGCACAGATACGCAGTATTTT,CASSHESRGGTTSTDTQYF
TRBV6-7,TRBJ2-7,TRBD2,-,TGTGCCACCACCGGGGGGAGGGAGCAGTACTTC,CATTGGREQYF
TRBV6-8,TRBJ2-1,TRBD1,few,TGTGCCATGGCAAGATCGGGACAGGGTTCCTACAATGAGCAGTTCTTC,CAMARSGQGSYNEQFF
TRBV30,TRBJ2-5,TRBD2,medium-sized,TGTGCCTGGAGCGGCACGGGGGGGGCGGAGACCCAGTACTTC,CAWSGTGGAETQYF
TRBV6-8,TRBJ2-2,TRBD1,medium-sized,TGTGCCAGCAGTATGTTGGGACAGGGAACCGGGGAGCTGTTTTTT,CASSMLGQGTGELFF
TRBV28,TRBJ1-1,TRBD1,few,TGTGCCAGCAGGCCGCCCGGGACAGTGAACACTGAAGCTTTCTTT,CASRPPGTVNTEAFF
TRBV14,TRBJ1-4,-,-,TGTGCCAGCAGCCAGTTCAGGGGTAAAAATGAAAAACTGTTTTTT,CASSQFRGKNEKLFF
TRBV18,TRBJ2-1,TRBD1,-,TGTGCCAGCTCACCACCGATGACAGGGGGTTCGGACGAGCAGTTCTTC,CASSPPMTGGSDEQFF
TRBV28,TRBJ2-7,-,-,TGTGCCAGCAGTCCCGGGACGCCCTCGGGCGAGCAGTACTTC,CASSPGTPSGEQYF
TRBV11-3,TRBJ1-1,-,-,TGTGCCAGCAGCTCGTGGACGGGAGAGGATGAAGCTTTCTTT,CASSSWTGEDEAFF
TRBV11-3,TRBJ2-4,-,medium-sized,TGTGCCAGCAGCTTCCTTATTCCCGGGGGAGCCAAAAACATTCAGTACTTC,CASSFLIPGGAKNIQYF
TRBV29-1,TRBJ1-2,-,-,TGCAGCGTTGAAGGGGACATGGGCTATGGCTACACCTTC,CSVEGDMGYGYTF
TRBV19,TRBJ1-1,-,-,TGTGCCAGTAGTGAACAGGGAAGCACTGAAGCTTTCTTT,CASSEQGSTEAFF
TRBV11-3,TRBJ1-5,TRBD1,few,TGTGCCAGCAGCAAAGACAGGGGTTGGAATCAGCCCCAGCATTTT,CASSKDRGWNQPQHF
TRBV6-4,TRBJ2-6,-,-,TGTGCCAGCACTCAAGATCTAGGTCCTGGGGCCAACGTCCTGACTTTC,CASTQDLGPGANVLTF
TRBV29-1,TRBJ1-1,-,few,TGCAGCGTTGAAGACGCGAGGAACACTGAAGCTTTCTTT,CSVEDARNTEAFF
TRBV9,TRBJ1-5,-,few,TGTGCCAGCAGCGTAGATGGCAGGCCTTATAGCAATCAGCCCCAGCATTTT,CASSVDGRPYSNQPQHF
TRBV11-3,TRBJ2-2,-,medium-sized,TGTGCCAGCAGCTTGCGAGGGGGGAACACCGGGGAGCTGTTTTTT,CASSLRGGNTGELFF
TRBV19,TRBJ1-3,-,few,TGTGCCAGTAGTCTCCGCATAGACTCTGGAAACACCATATATTTT,CASSLRIDSGNTIYF
TRBV28,TRBJ1-1,-,-,TGTGCCAGCAGTTTATGGCGGCAGAACACTGAAGCTTTCTTT,CASSLWRQNTEAFF
TRBV18,TRBJ2-2,-,-,TGTGCCAGCTCAATAGGACAGAACACCGGGGAGCTGTTTTTT,CASSIGQNTGELFF
TRBV11-1,TRBJ1-4,-,-,TGTGCCAGCAGCTTAGACCCGGGACGGAACGAAAAACTGTTTTTT,CASSLDPGRNEKLFF
TRBV30,TRBJ1-3,TRBD1,once,TGTGCCTGGAGGGGACAGGGGGTCTCCATATATTTT,CAWRGQGVSIYF
TRBV6-8,TRBJ1-6,TRBD1,-,TGTGCCAGCAGTCGGGCAGGGGGCGATTCACCCCTCCACTTT,CASSRAGGDSPLHF
TRBV4-1,TRBJ1-1,-,medium-sized,TGCGCCAGCAGCCAAGGGGAAGGGAGGGCTGAAGCTTTCTTT,CASSQGEGRAEAFF
TRBV28,TRBJ1-3,-,large,TGTGCCAGCTTCACCAGGGTCGGCTCTGGAAACACCATATATTTT,CASFTRVGSGNTIYF
TRBV6-8,TRBJ1-4,TRBD1,few,TGTGCCAGCAGCACTGCCGGGACAGGGGGTGAAAAACTGTTTTTT,CASSTAGTGGEKLFF
TRBV6-8,TRBJ1-2,-,-,TGTGCCAGCAGTTACTCGACCAGGACTGCGGGCTACACCTTC,CASSYSTRTAGYTF